Presented here are 18 T cell receptor beta chains from one specimen sequenced in a study of regulatory T cells in long-lasting Graves disease. In building TCR beta libraries, iRepertoire HTBI primers were used together with Arm-PCR of CDR3 regions. From the multiplex PCR reads, TCRdb called clonotypes with MiXCR, one entry per CDR3 protein. This sample has about 660,000 distinct CDR3 sequences, with 25% to 30% found just once. Regarding time point: persistent/refractory GD, antithyroid drugs over 5 years with positive TRAb. With RNA extracted from PBMCs as input, the TCR library was made. Source: peripheral blood mononuclear cells (PBMCs), taken when the disease was refractory, from a patient treated with antithyroid drugs. These receptors all stem from a female donor with Graves disease.

This clonotype was observed once. The rearrangement joins TRBV27 to TRBJ2-7; 13 bases fit TRBD2. J lost 6 bases, V lost 7 bases, and 9 bases had no gene match. This CDR3 comprises 15 residues. Germline V gene lookup returns CDR1 MNHEY and CDR2 SMNVEV (reference sequence). The CDR3 region is CASISTSGRSGEQYF. For the CDR3, the DNA is TGTGCCAGCATTTCGACTAGCGGGAGGTCTGGCGAGCAGTACTTC.

This chain joins TRBV5-1 and TRBJ1-1; weak D call: TRBD1 (5 bases). Germline V gene sequence: CDR1 SGHRS, CDR2 YFSETQ. V was pared by 2 bases and J by 0 bases, with 14 bases between. There are 16 residues in the CDR3. The CDR3 DNA reads as TGCGCCAGCAGCTTTGGTTTATCAGGGTTGAACACTGAAGCTTTCTTT. Its translation: CASSFGLSGLNTEAFF.

This chain links TRBV2 with TRBJ1-2; D remains unclear. Trimming took off 10 bases at V and 5 bases at J, with 14 bases between the two ends. CDR1 is SNHLY and CDR2 is FYNNEI in the germline V gene. The CDR3 runs to 12 residues. The CDR3 nucleotides read TGTGCCAAGAATAACGGGGTATATGGCTACACCTTC. It is translated as CAKNNGVYGYTF.

The V call is TRBV15, the J call TRBJ1-1; TRBD1 aligns across 9 bases. Germline CDR1 and CDR2: LNHNV and YYDKDF (reference sequence). V shed 0 bases, J shed 6 bases, and the junction held 5 bases outside the gene matches. The CDR3 spans 15 residues. The CDR3 DNA reads as TGTGCCACCAGCAGAGATACAGGGGGCATAGCTGAAGCTTTCTTT. Residues: CATSRDTGGIAEAFF.

V is TRBV29-1 and J is TRBJ1-4; the D gene is possibly TRBD1 (5 bases). This CDR3 contains 17 residues. V shed 4 bases and J shed 0 bases, with 18 bases lying between them. Germline CDR1 and CDR2: SQVTM and ANQGSEA. DNA for the CDR3: TGCAGCGTTGGTGATATTCGCGCGGGGGCAACTAATGAAAAACTGTTTTTT. As protein: CSVGDIRAGATNEKLFF.

CDR3 nucleotide sequence: TGCAGCGTTGAACTCGAAGTTATAGGGTTTAGTGGCTACACCTTC. Its translation: CSVELEVIGFSGYTF. V gene TRBV29-1 combines with J gene TRBJ2-4; D is uncertain. The J call may be incorrect, as the DNA end agrees better with TRBJ1-2. The CDR3 totals 15 residues. In germline, CDR1 is SQVTM, CDR2 ANQGSEA.

In this sample, this clonotype turned up a few times. This chain's CDR3 is CASSQGQANTEAFF. The DNA for the CDR3 is TGTGCCAGTAGCCAGGGACAAGCGAACACTGAAGCTTTCTTT. V and J are TRBV19 and TRBJ1-1; maybe TRBD1 (6 bases). This CDR3 has 14 amino acids. Germline values: CDR1 LNHDA, CDR2 SQIVND (reference sequence). Trimming removed 6 bases at V and 1 base at J, with 12 bases between. Looking up the rest from reference TRBV19 and TRBJ1-1 gives the full variable domain: DGGITQSPKYLFRKEGQNVTLSCEQNLNHDAMYWYRQDPGQGLRLIYYSQIVNDFQKGDIAEGYSVSREKKESFPLTVTSAQKNPTAFYLCASSQGQANTEAFFGQGTRLTVV.

In this sample, this clonotype turned up a few times. The junction departs from germline at one end; a sequencing error may be responsible. The rearrangement uses TRBV6-5 and TRBJ2-7; 7 nucleotides align to TRBD1. Germline assignment: CDR1 MNHEY and CDR2 SVGAGI. The CDR3 has 16 amino acids. CDR3 coding DNA: TGTGCCAGCAGTTCCCGAACAGGGGTCTCCTCCCACGAGCAGTACTTC. Translating gives CASSSRTGVSSHEQYF.

This chain uses TRBV20-1 with TRBJ1-5; possibly TRBD1 for D (6 bases). The germline CDR1 and CDR2 sequences are DFQATT and SNEGSKA (reference sequence). This CDR3 is 14 amino acids long. V was pared by 0 bases and J by 0 bases, with 6 bases between. CDR3 DNA: TGCAGTGCTAGAGAGGGGGCTAGCAATCAGCCCCAGCATTTT. Its translation: CSAREGASNQPQHF.

This clonotype was seen a handful of times. This rearrangement joins TRBV20-1 to TRBJ1-2; no clear D. This CDR3 is 13 amino acids long. CDR1 is DFQATT and CDR2 is SNEGSKA in the germline V gene (reference sequence). V shed 3 bases and J shed 2 bases, with 10 bases lying between them. The CDR3 DNA reads as TGCAGTGCTAGTGCCGGGTCGAACTATGGCTACACCTTC. This encodes CSASAGSNYGYTF.

This clonotype was observed a handful of times. This chain joins TRBV6-1 and TRBJ1-5, with D perhaps matching TRBD1 (5 bases). CDR1 and CDR2 (germline): MNHNS, SASEGT. V gave up 5 bases and J gave up 6 bases, with 14 bases separating them. The CDR3 extends over 14 amino acids. In DNA form, the CDR3 reads TGTGCCAGCAGTCAGGCCCAGGGTGCTCAGCCCCAGCATTTT. Protein product: CASSQAQGAQPQHF.

The gene calls are TRBV15 and TRBJ1-2; no clear D. CDR1 is LNHNV, CDR2 YYDKDF, per germline (reference sequence). The CDR3 is 13 amino acids. V lost 3 bases and J 5 bases, leaving 10 bases between the germline ends. The CDR3 loop reads CATSSVRKYGYTF. In DNA form, the CDR3 reads TGTGCCACCAGCAGCGTCAGGAAATATGGCTACACCTTC.

The genes are TRBV28 and TRBJ2-3; TRBD1 agrees at 7 bases. The CDR3 runs 19 residues. V shed 5 bases, J shed 2 bases, and the junction held 19 bases outside the gene matches. The germline gives CDR1 MDHEN, CDR2 SYDVKM. The CDR3 bases are TGTGCCAGCAGTGGACAGGATACTACCCACGGGGTTTTCACAGATACGCAGTATTTT. Its translation is CASSGQDTTHGVFTDTQYF.

This chain links TRBV5-1 with TRBJ1-5, with TRBD1 matching 7 bases. The V segment lost 2 bases and the J segment 7 bases; nucleotides outside the gene matches: 9. There are 15 residues in the CDR3. Germline CDR1 is SGHRS and CDR2 is YFSETQ. In DNA form, the CDR3 reads TGCGCCAGCAGCTTCGGAACAGGGGAAGGGCAGCCCCAGCATTTT. Translated, it gives CASSFGTGEGQPQHF.

Here the CDR3 DNA reads TGTGCCAGCAGCTTAGATTCCGGACTAGCGGGCTCGAACACCGGGGAGCTGTTTTTT. The encoded protein is CASSLDSGLAGSNTGELFF. The V call is TRBV11-2, the J call TRBJ2-2; 11 bases are a match to TRBD2. V was pared by 0 bases and J by 0 bases, with 6 bases of the junction left unmatched. This CDR3 spans 19 amino acids. Germline V gene sequence: CDR1 SGHAT, CDR2 FQNNGV.

With respect to this clonotype: A much bigger clone sits one base away, suggesting this may be a read error. The V and J genes are TRBV28 and TRBJ1-1, with D hard to call. The CDR3 spans 12 residues. Germline values: CDR1 MDHEN, CDR2 SYDVKM. The CDR3 nucleotides read TGTGCCAGCAGTGAAAATGAACCTGAAGCTCTCTTT. As protein: CASSENEPEALF.

The table lists this clonotype with a few counts. This rearrangement joins TRBV5-1 to TRBJ2-5; 7 nucleotides align to TRBD1. This CDR3 has 15 residues. Losses at the gene ends were 4 bases for V and 2 bases for J; bases not matched to a gene: 8. Germline loops: CDR1 SGHRS, CDR2 YFSETQ. The CDR3 here is CASSQTRQGQETQYF. CDR3 sequence (DNA): TGCGCCAGCAGCCAAACGCGACAGGGACAAGAGACCCAGTACTTC.

The chain has TRBV6-5 and TRBJ2-6; a possible D gene is TRBD1 (5 bases). The ends were cut back, 0 bases at V and 0 bases at J, with 6 bases in the middle. The CDR3 extends over 16 amino acids. Germline loops: CDR1 MNHEY, CDR2 SVGAGI. CDR3 protein: CASSYSQGSGANVLTF. The CDR3 bases are TGTGCCAGCAGTTACTCTCAGGGCTCTGGGGCCAACGTCCTGACTTTC.